Following are 5 T cell receptor beta chains from one sample sequenced in a study of radiation and T cells in renal cell carcinoma. As to treatment: 15 Gy SBRT to primary tumor, nephrectomy 4 weeks later. The data were produced by immunoSEQ multiplex PCR, yet TCRdb's version contains in-frame clones alone and is incomplete. Among 20,000 or so clones listed, more than 40% were seen once. This specimen was tumor tissue, taken from a patient whose treatment included radiotherapy and nephrectomy. The receptors originated from a woman in her forties or fifties with renal cell carcinoma.

This clone was counted many times. The chain couples TRBV5-1 to TRBJ2-5; D uncertain. Germline V gene lookup returns CDR1 SGHRS and CDR2 YFSETQ. The CDR3 spans 13 residues. Trimming left V 2 bases short and J 4 bases short, with 9 bases between. The CDR3 DNA reads as TGCGCCAGCAGCTTTGATCTTGGAGAGACCCAGTACTTC. This translates into CASSFDLGETQYF.

This clone occurred a few times. The V call is TRBV29-1, the J call TRBJ2-7; D perhaps matches TRBD2 (5 bases). The V gene's germline CDR1 is SQVTM and CDR2 ANQGSEA. V was shortened by 6 bases and J by 1 base, with 16 bases between the two germline ends. This CDR3 region has 14 residues. The CDR3 here is CSVRPGTGSYEQYF. The CDR3 DNA is TGCAGCGTCCGCCCGGGAACCGGGTCCTACGAGCAGTACTTC.

The rearrangement uses TRBV10-3 and TRBJ2-1; 9 bases align to TRBD2. The CDR3 sequence is 16 residues long. Looked up from germline, CDR1 is ENHRY and CDR2 is SYGVKD. The trim removed 4 bases at V and 3 bases at J, leaving 7 bases unmatched. The chain's CDR3 is CAISGGSGGLYNEQFF. The CDR3, as DNA: TGTGCCATCAGTGGGGGTAGCGGGGGCCTCTACAATGAGCAGTTCTTC.

This clone was seen only once. The V gene is TRBV5-1, the J gene TRBJ1-1; D is perhaps TRBD1 (5 bases). CDR3 length: 17 amino acids. Deletions cut 0 bases from V and 1 base from J, with 16 bases between. Germline V CDR1 and CDR2: SGHRS, YFSETQ. In DNA form, the CDR3 reads TGCGCCAGCAGCTTGGGAGGCCGAAGCGGGGGGAACACTGAAGCTTTCTTT. Amino acids: CASSLGGRSGGNTEAFF.

This clone rates as medium-sized. One end of the junction does not line up with germline, which may come from a read error. The J gene is TRBJ1-5, the V gene TRBV4-1; no firm D call. Germline loops: CDR1 MGHRA, CDR2 YSYEKL. CDR3 size: 15 residues. The CDR3 region has the DNA TGCGCCAGCAGCCAAGATCTTTTCGGAGGTCAGCCCCAGCATTTC. Translation gives CASSQDLFGGQPQHF.